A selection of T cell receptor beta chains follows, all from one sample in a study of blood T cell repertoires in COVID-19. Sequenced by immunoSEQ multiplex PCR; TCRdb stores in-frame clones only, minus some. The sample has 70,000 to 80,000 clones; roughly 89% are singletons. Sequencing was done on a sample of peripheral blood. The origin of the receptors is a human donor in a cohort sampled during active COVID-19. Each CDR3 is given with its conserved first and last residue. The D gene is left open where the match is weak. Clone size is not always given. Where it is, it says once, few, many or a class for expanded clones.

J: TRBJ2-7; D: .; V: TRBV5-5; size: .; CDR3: CASSLFAGAGYSYEQYF; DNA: TGTGCCAGCAGCTTGTTTGCGGGGGCAGGGTATTCCTACGAGCAGTACTTC
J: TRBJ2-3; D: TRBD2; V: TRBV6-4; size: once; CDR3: CASTLTSGGPSTDTQYF; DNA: TGTGCCAGCACCTTGACTAGCGGGGGGCCTAGCACAGATACGCAGTATTTT
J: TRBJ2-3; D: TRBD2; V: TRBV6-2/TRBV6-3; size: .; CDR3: CASSYRTSGGAVDTQYF; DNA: TGTGCCAGCAGTTACAGGACTAGCGGGGGGGCCGTAGATACGCAGTATTTT
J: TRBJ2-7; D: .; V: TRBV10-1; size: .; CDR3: CASICGDGQRYPYEQYF; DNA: TGCGCCAGCATCTGCGGAGACGGACAGCGTTACCCCTACGAGCAGTACTTC
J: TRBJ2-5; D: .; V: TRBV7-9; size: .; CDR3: CASSFKQGGQETQYF; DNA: TGTGCCAGCAGCTTTAAGCAGGGAGGACAAGAGACCCAGTACTTC
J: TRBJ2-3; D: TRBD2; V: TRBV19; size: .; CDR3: CASRGLAGVADTQYF; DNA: TGTGCCAGTAGGGGACTAGCGGGGGTCGCAGATACGCAGTATTTT
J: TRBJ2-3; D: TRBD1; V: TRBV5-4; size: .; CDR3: CASSRGGAGTDTQYF; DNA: TGTGCCAGCAGCCGAGGGGGCGCGGGCACAGATACGCAGTATTTT
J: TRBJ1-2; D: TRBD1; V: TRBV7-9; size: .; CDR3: CASSPTGGSGYTF; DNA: TGTGCCAGCAGCCCTACAGGGGGCTCTGGCTACACCTTC
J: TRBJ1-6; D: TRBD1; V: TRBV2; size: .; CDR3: CASSARQGNSPLHF; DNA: TGTGCCAGCAGTGCCCGACAGGGTAATTCACCCCTCCACTTT
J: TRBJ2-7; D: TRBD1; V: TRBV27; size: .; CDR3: CASSLYGTGAYEQYF; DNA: TGTGCCAGCAGTTTATATGGGACAGGGGCCTACGAGCAGTACTTC
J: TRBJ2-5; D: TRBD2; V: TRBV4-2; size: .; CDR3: CASSQGGLAGEETQYF; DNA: TGTGCCAGCAGCCAAGGGGGACTAGCGGGGGAGGAGACCCAGTACTTC
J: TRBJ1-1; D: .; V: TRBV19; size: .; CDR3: CASSIVRGRTEAFF; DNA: TGTGCCAGTAGTATAGTTCGGGGGAGGACTGAAGCTTTCTTT
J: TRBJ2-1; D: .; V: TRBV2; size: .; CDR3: CASSADFPYNEQFF; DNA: TGTGCCAGCAGTGCAGACTTTCCCTACAATGAGCAGTTCTTC
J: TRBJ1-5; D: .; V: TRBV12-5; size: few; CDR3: CASGSEPAGRNQPQHF; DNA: TGTGCTAGTGGCTCAGAACCGGCGGGCCGGAATCAGCCCCAGCATTTT
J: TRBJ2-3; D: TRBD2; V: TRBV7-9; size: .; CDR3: CASSRGSGGVDTQYF; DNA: TGTGCCAGCAGCCGTGGTAGCGGGGGGGTCGATACGCAGTATTTT
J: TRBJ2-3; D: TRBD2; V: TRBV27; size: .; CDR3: CASSFASGGADTQYF; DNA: TGTGCCAGCAGTTTCGCTAGCGGGGGGGCAGATACGCAGTATTTT
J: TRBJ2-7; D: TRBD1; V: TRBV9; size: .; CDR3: CASSATPDRGREQYF; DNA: TGTGCCAGCAGCGCAACCCCCGACAGGGGAAGGGAGCAGTACTTC
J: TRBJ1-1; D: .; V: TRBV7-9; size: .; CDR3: CASSLVRLPGTEAFF; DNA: TGTGCCAGCAGCTTAGTTCGGCTCCCCGGGACTGAAGCTTTCTTT
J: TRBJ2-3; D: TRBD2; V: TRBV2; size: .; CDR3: CASSDWASGGLRTQYF; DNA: TGTGCCAGCAGTGATTGGGCTAGCGGGGGACTACGTACGCAGTATTTT
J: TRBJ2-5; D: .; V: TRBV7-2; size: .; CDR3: CASSPWTPTGQETQYF; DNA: TGTGCCAGCAGCCCTTGGACTCCGACGGGTCAAGAGACCCAGTACTTC
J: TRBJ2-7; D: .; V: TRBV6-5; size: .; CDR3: CASSYSGWEVNEQYF; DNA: TGTGCCAGCAGTTACTCGGGCTGGGAGGTTAACGAGCAGTACTTC
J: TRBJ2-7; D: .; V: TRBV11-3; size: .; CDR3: CASSSVRGGEQYF; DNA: TGTGCCAGCAGCTCGGTCAGAGGGGGCGAGCAGTACTTC